This is a list of T cell receptor beta chains from one sample in a study of early T cells in non-severe SARS-CoV-2 infection. One entry per CDR3 protein, called by TCRdb with MiXCR from the 5' RACE reads. The table shows tens of thousands of distinct CDR3 sequences, with roughly 17% occurring only once. Sequenced here: whole blood, sampled at baseline. These receptor sequences come from an adult who was a healthcare worker with PCR-confirmed SARS-CoV-2 infection or an uninfected control (not recorded which). The CDR3 runs from the conserved cysteine through the conserved F or W. The D gene is left open where the match is weak. For some rows the clone size is stated as once, few or many, or as a class when expanded; others skip it.

>TRBJ1-2|TRBV28|NA|TRBD1
CASSGTGPYGYTF
TGTGCCAGCAGTGGGACAGGGCCCTATGGCTACACCTTC
>TRBJ2-3|TRBV12-3/TRBV12-4|few|NA
CASSMGATDTQYF
TGTGCCAGCAGTATGGGGGCTACAGATACGCAGTATTTT
>TRBJ2-3|TRBV4-1|few|TRBD2
CASSPRAGGRPDTQYF
TGCGCCAGCAGCCCACGAGCGGGAGGGCGCCCAGATACGCAGTATTTT
>TRBJ2-3|TRBV15|NA|TRBD1
CATSGRTGTDTQYF
TGTGCCACCAGCGGAAGGACAGGGACAGATACGCAGTATTTT
>TRBJ2-3|TRBV10-1|once|NA
CASNQRRGDTQYF
TGCGCCAGCAATCAGCGTCGAGGAGATACGCAGTATTTT
>TRBJ2-1|TRBV20-1|NA|TRBD2
CSASGRGYNEQFF
TGCAGTGCTAGCGGGAGGGGCTACAATGAGCAGTTCTTC
>TRBJ2-1|TRBV4-2|many|TRBD2
CASSQGTSGYNEQFF
TGTGCCAGCAGCCAAGGGACTAGCGGTTACAATGAGCAGTTCTTC
>TRBJ1-2|TRBV4-3|NA|TRBD1
CASSQETGFGGYTF
TGCGCCAGCAGCCAAGAGACAGGGTTCGGAGGCTACACCTTC
>TRBJ1-2|TRBV28|NA|NA
CASSLESTGNYGYTF
TGTGCCAGCAGTTTGGAATCGACGGGGAACTATGGCTACACCTTC
>TRBJ1-3|TRBV7-2|NA|NA
CASSLGSGTPSGNTIYF
TGTGCCAGCAGCTTAGGGTCCGGGACACCCTCTGGAAACACCATATATTTT
>TRBJ2-7|TRBV5-1|few|TRBD2
CASSLSGILPSYEQYF
TGCGCCAGCAGCTTGAGCGGGATTCTACCCTCCTACGAGCAGTACTTC
>TRBJ2-7|TRBV7-3|few|NA
CASSLRGGGDYEQYF
TGTGCCAGCAGCCTACGGGGAGGAGGTGACTACGAGCAGTACTTC
>TRBJ2-3|TRBV9|NA|NA
CASSVKFGSTQYF
TGTGCCAGCAGCGTAAAATTCGGTAGTACGCAGTATTTT
>TRBJ2-4|TRBV2|few|NA
CASSERWRAKNIQYF
TGTGCCAGCAGTGAAAGGTGGAGAGCCAAAAACATTCAGTACTTC
>TRBJ1-1|TRBV18|NA|NA
CASSTGTEAFF
TGTGCCAGCTCAACGGGAACTGAAGCTTTCTTT
>TRBJ2-3|TRBV28|few|NA
CASSRRVPDTQYF
TGTGCCAGCAGTCGGCGGGTCCCAGATACGCAGTATTTT
>TRBJ2-2|TRBV7-6|NA|NA
CASSLIGPGELFF
TGTGCCAGCAGCTTAATTGGGCCCGGGGAGCTGTTTTTT
>TRBJ2-7|TRBV3-1|few|NA
CASSQEDSYEQYF
TGTGCCAGCAGCCAAGAGGACAGCTACGAGCAGTACTTC
>TRBJ1-2|TRBV7-9|NA|NA
CASSIQGGGYTF
TGTGCCAGCAGCATACAGGGAGGTGGCTACACCTTC
>TRBJ2-3|TRBV7-9|NA|NA
CASSLSDQGPTTDTQYF
TGTGCCAGCAGCTTGTCTGACCAGGGGCCCACCACAGATACGCAGTATTTT
>TRBJ2-1|TRBV6-5|many|NA
CASSYGNEQFF
TGTGCCAGCAGTTATGGGAATGAGCAGTTCTTC
>TRBJ1-1|TRBV6-5|NA|NA
CASSYADMVTEAFF
TGTGCCAGCAGTTACGCCGATATGGTCACTGAAGCTTTCTTT
>TRBJ2-1|TRBV20-1|NA|NA
CSARDDRADYNEQFF
TGCAGTGCTAGAGATGACAGAGCGGATTACAATGAGCAGTTCTTC
>TRBJ1-2|TRBV2|NA|TRBD1
CASRRQGRDYGYTF
TGTGCCAGCAGGCGACAGGGGCGTGACTATGGCTACACCTTC
>TRBJ2-4|TRBV28|few|TRBD1
CASSRTGSGIQYF
TGTGCCAGCAGTCGGACAGGGTCGGGCATTCAGTACTTC
>TRBJ2-7|TRBV5-1|few|NA
CASSPQRDYEQYF
TGCGCCAGCAGTCCACAGCGCGACTACGAGCAGTACTTC
>TRBJ2-5|TRBV12-3/TRBV12-4|many|NA
CASREYSETQYF
TGTGCCAGCCGGGAGTATTCGGAGACCCAGTACTTC
>TRBJ1-5|TRBV12-3/TRBV12-4|many|NA
CASSFANRGQPQHF
TGTGCCAGCAGTTTCGCCAATAGGGGACAGCCCCAGCATTTT
>TRBJ2-3|TRBV7-8|NA|TRBD2
CASSLARGSTDTQYF
TGTGCCAGCAGCTTAGCTCGCGGGAGTACAGATACGCAGTATTTT
>TRBJ1-5|TRBV19|many|NA
CASSIIVGGNQPQHF
TGTGCCAGTAGTATTATCGTAGGGGGCAATCAGCCCCAGCATTTT
>TRBJ2-3|TRBV20-1|NA|NA
CSIDLAASTDTQYF
TGCAGTATCGATCTAGCTGCTAGCACAGATACGCAGTATTTT
>TRBJ2-7|TRBV4-1|NA|NA
CASSQGLTYAYEQYF
TGCGCCAGCAGCCAAGGTTTGACCTACGCCTACGAGCAGTACTTC
>TRBJ2-7|TRBV12-3/TRBV12-4|many|TRBD2
CASSLGTSGAYEQYF
TGTGCCAGCAGCCTAGGGACTAGCGGAGCCTACGAGCAGTACTTC
>TRBJ2-2|TRBV30|few|NA
CAWSRWGAGELFF
TGTGCCTGGAGTCGGTGGGGCGCCGGGGAGCTGTTTTTT
>TRBJ2-7|TRBV5-5|NA|NA
CASSLRFQMTYEQYF
TGTGCCAGCAGCTTGCGTTTCCAAATGACCTACGAGCAGTACTTC
>TRBJ1-1|TRBV10-1|NA|NA
CASSSGTGTKAFF
TGCGCCAGCAGTAGCGGTACCGGGACGAAAGCTTTCTTT
>TRBJ2-7|TRBV12-3/TRBV12-4|many|TRBD1
CASSGLQGSYEQYF
TGTGCCAGCAGTGGCCTACAGGGGTCCTACGAGCAGTACTTC
>TRBJ1-1|TRBV28|many|NA
CASSLTGGAEAFF
TGTGCCAGCTCGTTAACGGGGGGCGCTGAAGCTTTCTTT
>TRBJ2-5|TRBV20-1|NA|NA
CSARGHEETQYF
TGCAGTGCTAGGGGACACGAAGAGACCCAGTACTTC
>TRBJ2-7|TRBV30|NA|TRBD1
CACKTGALSYEQYF
TGTGCCTGTAAAACAGGGGCCCTCTCCTACGAGCAGTACTTC
>TRBJ2-1|TRBV4-1|NA|NA
CASSPGGFSYNEQFF
TGCGCCAGCAGCCCAGGGGGGTTCTCCTACAATGAGCAGTTCTTC
>TRBJ1-5|TRBV7-9|few|NA
CASSLQDQPQHF
TGTGCCAGCAGCTTACAGGATCAGCCCCAGCATTTT
>TRBJ1-5|TRBV28|NA|NA
CASSLGTGSTNQPQHF
TGTGCCAGCAGTTTAGGGACTGGGTCTACCAATCAGCCCCAGCATTTT
>TRBJ1-2|TRBV5-1|NA|NA
CASSLAGEDYGYTF
TGCGCCAGCAGCTTGGCAGGGGAGGACTATGGCTACACCTTC
>TRBJ2-3|TRBV9|many|NA
CASSVRDGFFDTQYF
TGTGCCAGCAGCGTTCGGGACGGGTTTTTCGATACGCAGTATTTT
>TRBJ2-7|TRBV20-1|few|NA
CSARDLKPGTREQYF
TGCAGTGCTAGAGATCTAAAACCAGGAACCCGCGAGCAGTACTTC
>TRBJ2-3|TRBV5-4|NA|TRBD2
CASTPDSGRDTQYF
TGTGCCAGCACCCCGGATAGCGGGAGAGATACGCAGTATTTT
>TRBJ2-7|TRBV7-2|NA|NA
CASSLAGKIYEQYF
TGTGCCAGCAGCTTAGCTGGCAAGATTTACGAGCAGTACTTC
>TRBJ2-7|TRBV28|NA|NA
CASSLLRDSYEQYF
TGTGCCAGCAGTTTGTTGCGGGACTCCTACGAGCAGTACTTC
>TRBJ1-2|TRBV7-9|NA|NA
CASSRPGLPTYGYTF
TGTGCCAGCAGCCGACCGGGCCTCCCTACGTATGGCTACACCTTC
>TRBJ2-3|TRBV12-3/TRBV12-4|few|TRBD1
CASRKTGGEYF
TGTGCCAGCAGAAAAACAGGGGGCGAGTATTTT
>TRBJ2-3|TRBV20-1|few|NA
CSATISAQYF
TGCAGTGCCACGATTTCTGCGCAGTATTTT
>TRBJ2-3|TRBV7-9|many|NA
CASSLSGNNVGDTQYF
TGTGCCAGCAGCCTTAGTGGGAACAACGTGGGAGATACGCAGTATTTT
>TRBJ2-5|TRBV12-3/TRBV12-4|few|NA
CASSLPRPGETQYF
TGTGCCAGCAGTTTACCCAGACCGGGCGAGACCCAGTACTTC
>TRBJ2-3|TRBV6-5|NA|NA
CASRALKAAGTDTQYF
TGTGCCAGCAGAGCTCTTAAGGCCGCAGGGACAGATACGCAGTATTTT